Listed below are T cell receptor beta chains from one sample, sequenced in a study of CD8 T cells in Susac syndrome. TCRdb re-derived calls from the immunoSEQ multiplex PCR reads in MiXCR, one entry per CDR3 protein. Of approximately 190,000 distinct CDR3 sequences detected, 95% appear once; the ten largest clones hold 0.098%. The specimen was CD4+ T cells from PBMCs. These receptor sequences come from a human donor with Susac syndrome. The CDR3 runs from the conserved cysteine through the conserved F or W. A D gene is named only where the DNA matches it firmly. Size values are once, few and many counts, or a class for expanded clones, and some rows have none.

CDR3nt: TGTGCCAGCAGCGTTGACAGTAACTATGGCTACACCTTC
CDR3aa: CASSVDSNYGYTF
j_gene: TRBJ1-2
v_gene: TRBV9
d_gene: .
abundance: .

CDR3nt: TGTGCCAGCAGCGTAGGGACATACAATGAGCAGTTCTTC
CDR3aa: CASSVGTYNEQFF
j_gene: TRBJ2-1
v_gene: TRBV9
d_gene: .
abundance: .

CDR3nt: TGTGCCAGCAGTTATGGGGCAGCTAACTATGGCTACACCTTC
CDR3aa: CASSYGAANYGYTF
j_gene: TRBJ1-2
v_gene: TRBV11-2
d_gene: .
abundance: once

CDR3nt: TGCGCCAGCAGCCAAGATCCGGCGTATAATTCACCCCTCCACTTT
CDR3aa: CASSQDPAYNSPLHF
j_gene: TRBJ1-6
v_gene: TRBV4-3
d_gene: .
abundance: .

CDR3nt: TGTGCCAGCAGCTTGATGGGGGTTGATGAAAAACTGTTTTTT
CDR3aa: CASSLMGVDEKLFF
j_gene: TRBJ1-4
v_gene: TRBV5-4
d_gene: .
abundance: few

CDR3nt: TGTGCCATCAGTGAGTCAAGCGGGCCCTCTTGGGAGCAGTACTTC
CDR3aa: CAISESSGPSWEQYF
j_gene: TRBJ2-7
v_gene: TRBV10-3
d_gene: .
abundance: .

CDR3nt: TGTGCCAGCACTATCGACGGGTCCTATAATTCACCCCTCCACTTT
CDR3aa: CASTIDGSYNSPLHF
j_gene: TRBJ1-6
v_gene: TRBV6-5
d_gene: .
abundance: once

CDR3nt: TGCAGTGCTAGAGAAAGACAGGGACAGAACACTGAAGCTTTCTTT
CDR3aa: CSARERQGQNTEAFF
j_gene: TRBJ1-1
v_gene: TRBV20-1
d_gene: TRBD1
abundance: .

CDR3nt: TGTGCCAGCAGTTTAAGGGGGCCTGGGACCTACGAGCAGTACTTC
CDR3aa: CASSLRGPGTYEQYF
j_gene: TRBJ2-7
v_gene: TRBV27
d_gene: TRBD1
abundance: once

CDR3nt: TGCGCCAGCAGCCATCCAGTGGGGACGTCCTACGAGCAGTACTTC
CDR3aa: CASSHPVGTSYEQYF
j_gene: TRBJ2-7
v_gene: TRBV4-1
d_gene: .
abundance: few

CDR3nt: TGTGCCTGGACCAGACCGACTCCTTGGACTGAAGCTTTCTTT
CDR3aa: CAWTRPTPWTEAFF
j_gene: TRBJ1-1
v_gene: TRBV30
d_gene: .
abundance: .

CDR3nt: TGCGCCAGCAGCTTGCTGTCTAGCGGGGCCCAGGCCTACGAGCAGTACTTC
CDR3aa: CASSLLSSGAQAYEQYF
j_gene: TRBJ2-7
v_gene: TRBV5-1
d_gene: TRBD2
abundance: .

CDR3nt: TGTGCCAGTAGGGAGACAGGGGATCAGCCCCAGCATTTT
CDR3aa: CASRETGDQPQHF
j_gene: TRBJ1-5
v_gene: TRBV19
d_gene: TRBD1
abundance: .

CDR3nt: TGCGCCAGCAGCTTGACCGGGCCTCAAAAGCAGTTCTTC
CDR3aa: CASSLTGPQKQFF
j_gene: TRBJ2-1
v_gene: TRBV5-1
d_gene: .
abundance: .

CDR3nt: TGTGCCAGCTCACTGCTACAGGGGGCTGGGGCCAACGTCCTGACTTTC
CDR3aa: CASSLLQGAGANVLTF
j_gene: TRBJ2-6
v_gene: TRBV18
d_gene: TRBD1
abundance: .

CDR3nt: TGCGCCAGCAGCTTGGAGGCAGGGGTAGAGACCCAGTACTTC
CDR3aa: CASSLEAGVETQYF
j_gene: TRBJ2-5
v_gene: TRBV5-1
d_gene: .
abundance: .

CDR3nt: TGCAGCGTTGCGCGGACAGGGGACGAGCAGTACTTC
CDR3aa: CSVARTGDEQYF
j_gene: TRBJ2-7
v_gene: TRBV29-1
d_gene: TRBD1
abundance: .

CDR3nt: TGCGCCAGCAGCTTGAAGGGGGTTGATGGCTACACCTTC
CDR3aa: CASSLKGVDGYTF
j_gene: TRBJ1-2
v_gene: TRBV5-1
d_gene: .
abundance: .

CDR3nt: TGTGCCAGCAGTACAGCGACGAACACTGGGGCCAACGTCCTGACTTTC
CDR3aa: CASSTATNTGANVLTF
j_gene: TRBJ2-6
v_gene: TRBV12-3/TRBV12-4
d_gene: .
abundance: .

CDR3nt: TGTGCCAGCAGCCATCGGGCGAGGGCCCCCACTGAAGCTTTCTTT
CDR3aa: CASSHRARAPTEAFF
j_gene: TRBJ1-1
v_gene: TRBV7-2
d_gene: .
abundance: .

CDR3nt: TGTGCCAGCAGCCCCACGGGCTTACTAGCGGGGGGGGGTGAGCAGTTCTTC
CDR3aa: CASSPTGLLAGGGEQFF
j_gene: TRBJ2-1
v_gene: TRBV7-3
d_gene: TRBD2
abundance: once

CDR3nt: TGCAGTGCCCCGGGAGCGGGGGGTCAAGAGACCCAGTACTTC
CDR3aa: CSAPGAGGQETQYF
j_gene: TRBJ2-5
v_gene: TRBV20-1
d_gene: TRBD2
abundance: .

CDR3nt: TGCGCCAGCAGCCCACCGGGAAGAGCCTCTGGGGCCAACGTCCTGACTTTC
CDR3aa: CASSPPGRASGANVLTF
j_gene: TRBJ2-6
v_gene: TRBV5-1
d_gene: .
abundance: once

CDR3nt: TGTGCCAGCAGTGACTCAGCCGTATCACCCTACGAGCAGTACTTC
CDR3aa: CASSDSAVSPYEQYF
j_gene: TRBJ2-7
v_gene: TRBV25-1
d_gene: .
abundance: .

CDR3nt: TGTGCCAGCTCACCCTACGACAGGGAGTATGACTATGGCTACACCTTC
CDR3aa: CASSPYDREYDYGYTF
j_gene: TRBJ1-2
v_gene: TRBV18
d_gene: TRBD1
abundance: .

CDR3nt: TGTGCCAGCAGTTTAAGGCAGGGATGGAGGGAGACCCAGTACTTC
CDR3aa: CASSLRQGWRETQYF
j_gene: TRBJ2-5
v_gene: TRBV12-3/TRBV12-4
d_gene: .
abundance: once

CDR3nt: TGCAGTGCTAGAGGGCAGGGCGGGAACACCATATATTTT
CDR3aa: CSARGQGGNTIYF
j_gene: TRBJ1-3
v_gene: TRBV20-1
d_gene: .
abundance: .

CDR3nt: TGCGCCAGCGTTAACCGACAGGAGGGTCCCCAGCATTTT
CDR3aa: CASVNRQEGPQHF
j_gene: TRBJ1-5
v_gene: TRBV5-1
d_gene: .
abundance: .

CDR3nt: TGTGCCAGCAGCCGACAGGGGGCTGTAGATACGCAGTATTTT
CDR3aa: CASSRQGAVDTQYF
j_gene: TRBJ2-3
v_gene: TRBV3-1
d_gene: TRBD1
abundance: .

CDR3nt: TGTGCCAGCAGTCCCACGTCCCTCTCTTACGAGCAGTACTTC
CDR3aa: CASSPTSLSYEQYF
j_gene: TRBJ2-7
v_gene: TRBV3-1
d_gene: .
abundance: .

CDR3nt: TGCAGCGTTCTTGGAGTGTCGGAGACCCAGTACTTC
CDR3aa: CSVLGVSETQYF
j_gene: TRBJ2-5
v_gene: TRBV29-1
d_gene: .
abundance: .

CDR3nt: TGCAGTGCTATGGAGTCCGGCCTCTATGGCTACACCTTC
CDR3aa: CSAMESGLYGYTF
j_gene: TRBJ1-2
v_gene: TRBV20-1
d_gene: .
abundance: once

CDR3nt: TGCAGTGCCCTAGGACTAGCGGGGGGTTACGAGCAGTACTTC
CDR3aa: CSALGLAGGYEQYF
j_gene: TRBJ2-7
v_gene: TRBV20-1
d_gene: TRBD2
abundance: once

CDR3nt: TGTGCCAGCAGTTTGTCGGGCGCGGGCGAGCAGTACTTC
CDR3aa: CASSLSGAGEQYF
j_gene: TRBJ2-7
v_gene: TRBV12-3/TRBV12-4
d_gene: .
abundance: .

CDR3nt: TGCAGTGCTCAAGGACAGACCAACTATGGCTACACCTTC
CDR3aa: CSAQGQTNYGYTF
j_gene: TRBJ1-2
v_gene: TRBV20-1
d_gene: .
abundance: .

CDR3nt: TGTGCCACCAGCAGAGACAAGAACACTGAAGCTTTCTTT
CDR3aa: CATSRDKNTEAFF
j_gene: TRBJ1-1
v_gene: TRBV15
d_gene: .
abundance: once

CDR3nt: TGTGCCTGGACCCCCGGCCGAAGGAACACTGAAGCTTTCTTT
CDR3aa: CAWTPGRRNTEAFF
j_gene: TRBJ1-1
v_gene: TRBV30
d_gene: .
abundance: .

CDR3nt: TGTGCCAGCAGCCCTATGCGCGGGGGGGAAACCTACGAGCAGTACTTC
CDR3aa: CASSPMRGGETYEQYF
j_gene: TRBJ2-7
v_gene: TRBV12-3/TRBV12-4
d_gene: TRBD2
abundance: .

CDR3nt: TGTGCCAGCACCCCTCGGACTAGCGGGGGGGCTAGGACCGGGGAGCTGTTTTTT
CDR3aa: CASTPRTSGGARTGELFF
j_gene: TRBJ2-2
v_gene: TRBV2
d_gene: TRBD2
abundance: .

CDR3nt: TGTGCCAGCAGTTTAGGTCAACAAAGCAATCAGCCCCAGCATTTT
CDR3aa: CASSLGQQSNQPQHF
j_gene: TRBJ1-5
v_gene: TRBV12-3/TRBV12-4
d_gene: .
abundance: .

CDR3nt: TGCAGTGCTAGAGATTTAACGTCGGACTCTGGAAACACCATATATTTT
CDR3aa: CSARDLTSDSGNTIYF
j_gene: TRBJ1-3
v_gene: TRBV20-1
d_gene: .
abundance: .

CDR3nt: TGTGCCAGCACCGGGACAGTAAATTCACCCCTCCACTTT
CDR3aa: CASTGTVNSPLHF
j_gene: TRBJ1-6
v_gene: TRBV5-6
d_gene: TRBD1
abundance: .

CDR3nt: TGTGCCACCAGCAAACATATTAAGGCTCAGAACACTGAAGCTTTCTTT
CDR3aa: CATSKHIKAQNTEAFF
j_gene: TRBJ1-1
v_gene: TRBV15
d_gene: .
abundance: .

CDR3nt: TGTGCCAGCAGCCAAGCATCGGCGAACACTGAAGCTTTCTTT
CDR3aa: CASSQASANTEAFF
j_gene: TRBJ1-1
v_gene: TRBV3-1
d_gene: .
abundance: .

CDR3nt: TGTGCCTGGAGCGACCTAGGCCACCAAGAGACCCAGTACTTC
CDR3aa: CAWSDLGHQETQYF
j_gene: TRBJ2-5
v_gene: TRBV30
d_gene: .
abundance: .

CDR3nt: TGCAGTGCTAGAGATGGGGGGCCATACGAAGAGACCCAGTACTTC
CDR3aa: CSARDGGPYEETQYF
j_gene: TRBJ2-5
v_gene: TRBV20-1
d_gene: .
abundance: .

CDR3nt: TGTGCCATCAGTGAGTCGACTACGTGGACAGGGGGCCGGGGAGACTATGGCTACACCTTC
CDR3aa: CAISESTTWTGGRGDYGYTF
j_gene: TRBJ1-2
v_gene: TRBV10-3
d_gene: TRBD1
abundance: .

CDR3nt: TGTGCCAGCAGCCCCCCCTGGACAGCCTACGAGCAGTACTTC
CDR3aa: CASSPPWTAYEQYF
j_gene: TRBJ2-7
v_gene: TRBV3-1
d_gene: .
abundance: once

CDR3nt: TGTGCCAGCAGCTTGGTAGCGGGGGCGATCACAGATACGCAGTATTTT
CDR3aa: CASSLVAGAITDTQYF
j_gene: TRBJ2-3
v_gene: TRBV7-3
d_gene: TRBD2
abundance: .

CDR3nt: TGTGCCAGCAGCTTAGGGAAGTTCATGAACACTGAAGCTTTCTTT
CDR3aa: CASSLGKFMNTEAFF
j_gene: TRBJ1-1
v_gene: TRBV7-2
d_gene: .
abundance: .

CDR3nt: TGTGCCAGCAGTTCCACGCTAGCGGGGGGTAACACCGGGGAGCTGTTTTTT
CDR3aa: CASSSTLAGGNTGELFF
j_gene: TRBJ2-2
v_gene: TRBV2
d_gene: TRBD2
abundance: .

CDR3nt: TGCAGTGCTAGCAGGGCGGAAAATGAAAAACTGTTTTTT
CDR3aa: CSASRAENEKLFF
j_gene: TRBJ1-4
v_gene: TRBV20-1
d_gene: .
abundance: .

CDR3nt: TGTGCCAGCAGTGAAGATTTGAGTCAGCCCCAGCATTTT
CDR3aa: CASSEDLSQPQHF
j_gene: TRBJ1-5
v_gene: TRBV2
d_gene: .
abundance: .